Each of the 5 T cell receptor beta chains below was sequenced from the same sample in a study of cytomegalovirus exposure and HLA in healthy donors. PCR was performed using 60 Vbeta and 13 Jbeta primers. TCRdb keeps only in-frame clones here, not all; method: immunoSEQ multiplex PCR. The repertoire holds roughly 100,000 clones, with 77% as singletons. Sequencing was carried out using PBMCs. These receptors were collected from a female donor in good health and CMV-seronegative.

The table lists this clone with a few counts. The CDR3 loop is CASSPTGTMNTEAFF. As DNA, the CDR3 is TGTGCCAGCAGCCCAACAGGGACCATGAACACTGAAGCTTTCTTT. The chain employs TRBV4-2 and TRBJ1-1; the D gene is possibly TRBD1 (6 bases). CDR1 is LGHNA and CDR2 is YNFKEQ in the germline V gene. V was shortened by 4 bases and J by 0 bases, with 12 bases between the two germline ends. The CDR3 totals 15 residues.

DNA of the CDR3: TGTGCCAGCAGCTTATTTCTCGGGGGGGGTACGGATGAGCAGTTCTTC. This encodes CASSLFLGGGTDEQFF. V usage is TRBV11-2 and J usage is TRBJ2-1, with TRBD2 matching over 8 bases. The J segment lost 8 bases and the V segment lost 2 bases, leaving 11 bases of the junction unmatched. This CDR3 is 16 amino acids long. From germline, CDR1 is SGHAT and CDR2 FQNNGV.

The chain's CDR3 is CASSWATGHESPLHF. DNA of the CDR3: TGTGCCAGCAGCTGGGCGACAGGTCATGAATCACCCCTCCACTTT. The rearrangement joins TRBV5-6 to TRBJ1-6, with D possibly TRBD1 on 6 matching bases. V was clipped by 3 bases and J by 10 bases, with 17 bases between them. The CDR3 spans 15 residues. In germline, CDR1 is SGHDT, CDR2 YYEEEE.

The rearrangement links TRBV19 to TRBJ1-1, with unresolved D. The CDR3 length is 13 residues. The V end lost 5 bases, the J end lost 1 base, and 8 bases lay between the germline ends. Per the germline V gene, CDR1 is LNHDA and CDR2 is SQIVND (reference sequence). The CDR3 here is CASSQVRNTEAFF. As DNA, the CDR3 is TGTGCCAGTAGTCAGGTAAGGAACACTGAAGCTTTCTTT.

J is TRBJ1-5 and V is TRBV6-5; 7 bases are shared with TRBD1. The trim removed 2 bases at V and 2 bases at J, leaving 3 bases unmatched. The CDR3 has 15 amino acids. Germline CDR1 is MNHEY and CDR2 is SVGAGI. In DNA, the CDR3 is TGTGCCAGCAGTTACCGACAGGGTGGCAATCAGCCCCAGCATTTT. Translating gives CASSYRQGGNQPQHF.